This record looks at one TCR beta chain sequence and its context. Its antigen is unidentified. Second-dose intervals near 4 or 12 weeks were combined. This sample is drawn from a study of T cell responses to AZD1222 COVID-19 vaccine. Study findings and constraints: The study found Spike-specific TCR breadth and depth rose after two AZD1222 doses. Nearly half of the spike-specific TCRs reportedly recognize variant regions that carry no mutations.

J was trimmed by 1 base and V by 4 bases; bases with no gene match: 6. Germline lookup yields CDR1 SGHAT and CDR2 FQDESV (reference sequence). There are 15 residues in the CDR3. Measured with immunoSEQ multiplex PCR; TCRdb has only the in-frame clones, and not every one. Among 130,000 to 150,000 clones, about 86% were seen once, and the ten largest hold about 5.4%. The origin of this receptor is an adult who received the AZD1222 COVID-19 vaccine. The rearrangement joins TRBV11-1 to TRBJ1-2, with 7 bases aligning to TRBD1. The starting material was peripheral blood, obtained 28 days after the second AZD1222 dose. This chain's CDR3 is CASSSSGTVNYGYTF. The CDR3, as DNA: TGTGCCAGCAGCTCCTCCGGGACAGTTAACTATGGCTACACCTTC.